What follows describes a single TCR beta chain. Its antigen is unknown. The PCR had 60 Vbeta and 13 Jbeta primers. The assay was immunoSEQ multiplex PCR, and TCRdb's table has in-frame clones only and misses some. The sample lists around 150,000 clones; 68% were seen once. The CDR3 sequence is 21 residues long. The V end was cut by 0 bases, the J end by 0 bases, with 21 bases between. CDR1 LGHNA and CDR2 YNFKEQ come from the germline V gene. The sample belongs to a study of cytomegalovirus exposure and HLA in healthy donors. Findings of the study overall: The study assumed roughly uniform donor sequencing depth for presence/absence analyses. The classifier, whose performance was assessed in both the original and validation cohorts, reportedly diagnosed cytomegalovirus status with high specificity and sensitivity. Most subjects' HLA-A and HLA-B alleles were reportedly predicted from TCR beta sequences. Earlier analysis found most TCR beta V segments productive about 90% or about 30% of the time.

Sequencing used PBMCs. The rearrangement uses TRBV4-2 and TRBJ2-6, with D perhaps matching TRBD1 (5 bases). The TCR comes from a man aged 55 to 70 in good health and CMV-seronegative. The DNA for the CDR3 is TGTGCCAGCAGCCAAGACAGACTCAGGGCAACTACCGGCTCTGGGGCCAACGTCCTGACTTTC. This translates into CASSQDRLRATTGSGANVLTF.